This T cell receptor beta chain was sequenced for a study of blood T cell repertoires in COVID-19. The table came from immunoSEQ multiplex PCR; TCRdb's copy has only in-frame clones and leaves some out. The table lists 43,000 or so clones, approximately 86% of them singletons, with about 9.2% in the top ten. Material for sequencing was peripheral blood. The sequence derives from a woman older than 75 with active COVID-19.

CDR3 protein: CASSLPRQGYGYTF. The CDR3 bases are TGTGCCAGCAGTCTTCCCCGGCAGGGCTATGGCTACACCTTC. The V gene is TRBV28, the J gene TRBJ1-2; possibly TRBD1 for D (5 bases). Germline CDR1 MDHEN, CDR2 SYDVKM. The germline V and J ends were trimmed by 5 bases and 4 bases, with 14 bases remaining between them. The CDR3 covers 14 residues.